This T cell receptor (beta chain) was sequenced during a study of blood T cell repertoires in COVID-19. CDR1 is MNHEY, CDR2 SVGAGI, per germline. V lost 6 bases to trimming and J lost 15 bases; unmatched junction nucleotides: 9. The CDR3 has 12 residues. Living in under 30 US areas, the participants were between roughly 18 and 95 years of age. Sequencing was performed with immunoSEQ multiplex PCR; in TCRdb, only in-frame clones are kept and a portion is missing. The sample records about 240,000 clones, 70% to 90% being singletons. This clonotype originated in a woman between 35 and 50 years old with acute COVID-19. The chain employs TRBV6-5 and TRBJ2-1, with TRBD2 identical over 9 bases. Sequenced input: PBMCs or T cells enriched from blood (not recorded which). The DNA for the CDR3 is TGTGCCAGCAGACAGGCCACTAGCGGGTTGTTCTTC. Translation: CASRQATSGLFF.